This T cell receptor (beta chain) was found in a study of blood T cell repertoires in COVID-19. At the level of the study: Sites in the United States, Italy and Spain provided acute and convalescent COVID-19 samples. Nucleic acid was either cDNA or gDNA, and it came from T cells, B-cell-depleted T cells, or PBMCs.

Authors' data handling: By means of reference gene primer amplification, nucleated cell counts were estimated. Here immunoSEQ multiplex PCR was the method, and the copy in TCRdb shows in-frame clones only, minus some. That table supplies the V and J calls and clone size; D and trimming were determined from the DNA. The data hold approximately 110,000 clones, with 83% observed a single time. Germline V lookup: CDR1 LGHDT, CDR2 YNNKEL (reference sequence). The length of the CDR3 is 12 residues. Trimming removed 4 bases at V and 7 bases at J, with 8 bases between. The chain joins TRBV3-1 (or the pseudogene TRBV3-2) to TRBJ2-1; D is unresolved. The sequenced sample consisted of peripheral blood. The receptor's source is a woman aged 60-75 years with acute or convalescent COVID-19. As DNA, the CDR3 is TGTGCCAGCAGCCTGATTCGGAATGAGCAGTTCTTC. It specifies CASSLIRNEQFF.